Presented here are 5 T cell receptor beta chains from one specimen sequenced in a study of CD8 T cells in ankylosing spondylitis. Each CDR3 protein gets one entry after TCRdb re-called the 5' RACE reads with MiXCR. Of 250,000 to 350,000 distinct CDR3 sequences listed, about 19% are singletons. The sample taken for sequencing was blood, either unsorted or a sorted T cell fraction (not recorded which). Receptor source: a male donor with ankylosing spondylitis or in good health (not recorded which).

In regard to this clonotype: A read error is possible here, since a much larger clone lies one base away. The chain employs TRBV6-5 and TRBJ1-2, with unresolved D. In germline, CDR1 is MNHEY, CDR2 SVGAGI. The CDR3 has 17 residues. The CDR3 DNA is TGTGCCAGCAGTTACTCGTGGACTGCATCAACTAACCATGGCTACACCTTC. Translation gives CASSYSWTASTNHGYTF.

The chain joins TRBV4-2 to TRBJ2-1; TRBD2 aligns across 10 bases. The V and J ends lost 2 bases and 7 bases, in that order; junction bases with no gene match: 5. Germline CDR1 reads LGHNA; CDR2 reads YNFKEQ. The CDR3 has 15 residues. DNA for the CDR3: TGTGCCAGCAGCCAATGGCTAGCGGGAGAGAATGAGCAGTTCTTC. The encoded protein is CASSQWLAGENEQFF.

The rearrangement joins TRBV5-1 to TRBJ2-1, with D perhaps TRBD1 (5 bases). Germline V gives CDR1 SGHRS, CDR2 YFSETQ. Trimming removed 0 bases from V and 2 bases from J, with 12 bases in between. The CDR3 totals 16 residues. CDR3 coding DNA: TGCGCCAGCAGCTTGGGAGTCGTGGGGCCCTACAATGAGCAGTTCTTC. Its protein is CASSLGVVGPYNEQFF.

The rearrangement links TRBV6-1 to TRBJ2-7; tentative D call: TRBD1 (5 bases). Trimming took off 2 bases at V and 7 bases at J, with 18 bases between the two ends. The CDR3 is 15 residues long. The germline gives CDR1 MNHNS, CDR2 SASEGT. For the CDR3, the DNA is TGTGCCAGCAGTGAAACGGGTTGGGGCGGTTGGGAGCAGTACGTC. Translation: CASSETGWGGWEQYV.

This clonotype was detected many times. The gene calls are TRBV9 and TRBJ2-4; the D is unclear. The V gene's germline CDR1 is SGDLS and CDR2 YYNGEE. CDR3 length equals 14 residues. V shed 3 bases and J shed 4 bases, with 11 bases lying between them. The CDR3 protein is CASSGQDGKNIQYF. CDR3 in DNA: TGTGCCAGCAGCGGGCAGGATGGTAAAAACATTCAGTACTTC. The variable domain in full, completed from reference TRBV9 and TRBJ2-4, reads DSGVTQTPKHLITATGQRVTLRCSPRSGDLSVYWYQQSLDQGLQFLIQYYNGEERAKGNILERFSAQQFPDLHSELNLSSLELGDSALYFCASSGQDGKNIQYFGAGTRLSVL.